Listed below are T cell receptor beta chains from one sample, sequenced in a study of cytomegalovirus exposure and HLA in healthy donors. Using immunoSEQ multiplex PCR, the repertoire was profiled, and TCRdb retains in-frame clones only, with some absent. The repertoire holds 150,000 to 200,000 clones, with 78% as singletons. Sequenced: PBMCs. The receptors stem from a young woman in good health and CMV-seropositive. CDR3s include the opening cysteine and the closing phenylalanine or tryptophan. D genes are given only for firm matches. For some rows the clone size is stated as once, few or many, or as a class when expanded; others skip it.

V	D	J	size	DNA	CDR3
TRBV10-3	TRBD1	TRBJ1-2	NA	TGTGCCATCACCACAGGGGCAGGTGGCTACACCTTC	CAITTGAGGYTF
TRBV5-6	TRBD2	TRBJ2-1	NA	TGTGCCAGCAGCACTGGGACTAGCAATGAGCAGTTCTTC	CASSTGTSNEQFF
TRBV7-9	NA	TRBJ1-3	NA	TGTGCCAGCACCCCGGGACTACGAAACACCATATATTTT	CASTPGLRNTIYF
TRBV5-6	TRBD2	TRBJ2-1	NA	TGTGCCAGCAGCTTGTCGGGGGGGCTTAGGTTATTGAATGAGCAGTTCTTC	CASSLSGGLRLLNEQFF
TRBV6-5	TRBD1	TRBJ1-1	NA	TGTGCCAGCAGTTACGACAGGGAAGGTGTTGAAGCTTTCTTT	CASSYDREGVEAFF
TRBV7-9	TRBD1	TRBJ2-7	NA	TGTGCCAGCAGCCCGGGGACAGGGGGCAACTACGAGCAGTACTTC	CASSPGTGGNYEQYF
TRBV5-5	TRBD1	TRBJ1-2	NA	TGTGCCAGCAGACTACAGGGGCTCTATGGCTACACCTTC	CASRLQGLYGYTF
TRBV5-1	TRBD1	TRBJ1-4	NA	TGCGCCAGCAGCCGCGGGGACAGGGGGAATGAAAAACTGTTTTTT	CASSRGDRGNEKLFF
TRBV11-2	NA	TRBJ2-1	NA	TGTGCCAGCAGTCAATTCTCTACCTATGAGCAGTTCTTC	CASSQFSTYEQFF
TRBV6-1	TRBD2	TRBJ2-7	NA	TGTGCCAGCTTCCCTAGCGGGAGTAACGAGCAGTACTTC	CASFPSGSNEQYF
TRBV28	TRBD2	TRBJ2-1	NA	TGTGCCAGCAGACTCCCCCTCTCCGGACTAGCGGATGATGAGCAGTTCTTC	CASRLPLSGLADDEQFF
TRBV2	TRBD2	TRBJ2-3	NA	TGTGCTAAAACTAGCGGGGGTAGCACAGATACGCAGTATTTT	CAKTSGGSTDTQYF
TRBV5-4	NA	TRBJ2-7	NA	TGTGCCAGCAGTCATGGGGGCGTCTCACTATACGAGCAGTACTTC	CASSHGGVSLYEQYF
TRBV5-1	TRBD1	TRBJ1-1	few	TGCGCCAGCAGCTTGGAAGTAGGGGGCCGAGCTTTCTTT	CASSLEVGGRAFF